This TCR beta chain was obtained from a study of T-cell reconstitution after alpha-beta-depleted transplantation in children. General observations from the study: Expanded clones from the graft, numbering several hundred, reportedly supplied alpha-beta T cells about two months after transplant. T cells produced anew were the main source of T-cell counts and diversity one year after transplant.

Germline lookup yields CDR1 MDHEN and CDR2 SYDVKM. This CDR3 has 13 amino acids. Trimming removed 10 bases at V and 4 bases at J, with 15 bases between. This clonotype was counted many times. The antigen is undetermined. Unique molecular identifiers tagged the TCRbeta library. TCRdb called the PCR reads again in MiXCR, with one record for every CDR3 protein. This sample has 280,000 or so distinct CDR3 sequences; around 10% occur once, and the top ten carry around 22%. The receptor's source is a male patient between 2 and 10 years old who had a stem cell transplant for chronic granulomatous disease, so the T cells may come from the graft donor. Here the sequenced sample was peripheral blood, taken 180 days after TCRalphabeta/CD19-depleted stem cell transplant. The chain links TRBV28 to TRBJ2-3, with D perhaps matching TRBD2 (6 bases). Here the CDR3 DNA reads TGTGCCACCACTCTAGCGTCCCCAGATACGCAGTATTTT. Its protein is CATTLASPDTQYF.